Listed below are T cell receptor beta chains from one sample, sequenced in a study of monozygotic twins with inflammatory bowel disease. TCRdb re-called the 5' RACE reads, yielding one record per CDR3 amino acid sequence without DNA. The repertoire table contains approximately 340,000 distinct CDR3 sequences. The sequencing sample was made of blood. The receptors here all came from a human donor with ulcerative colitis or Crohn's disease, or a healthy co-twin of an affected twin (not recorded which). Both conserved end residues are part of each CDR3.

>14|TRBJ2-5|TRBV9
CASSTGTPFRAQYF
>12|TRBJ2-1|TRBV12-3/TRBV12-4
CASSLPADRQFF
>14|TRBJ2-7|TRBV10-3
CAISEYQLHYEQYF
>14|TRBJ2-7|TRBV5-1
CASSLAVGITEQYF
>15|TRBJ2-3|TRBV5-1
CASSLGGARTDTQYF
>17|TRBJ2-1|TRBV27
CASSSTSGTSSYNEQFF
>14|TRBJ1-4|TRBV4-1
CASSPLPDNEKLFF
>14|TRBJ2-7|TRBV4-1
CASSPTSASYEQYF
>17|TRBJ2-5|TRBV7-6
CASSLVLGTSGRETQYF
>15|TRBJ2-6|TRBV6-5
CASTSTSSGANVLTF
>15|TRBJ2-7|TRBV5-1
CASSPVAGGYYEQYF
>13|TRBJ1-2|TRBV30
CAWSRSANYGYTF
>12|TRBJ2-7|TRBV29-1
CSAVSRGSEQYF
>15|TRBJ2-1|TRBV20-1
CSATPGGGSYNEQFF
>14|TRBJ2-7|TRBV10-3
CDIAPGLVVYEQYF
>14|TRBJ1-2|TRBV19
CASSDQGTADGYTF
>15|TRBJ2-3|TRBV6-2/TRBV6-3
CASSFRQASTDTQYF
>15|TRBJ1-1|TRBV7-8
CASSSPPGHLKEAFF
>17|TRBJ2-7|TRBV5-8
CASSKKGAGGPLYEQYF
>15|TRBJ1-1|TRBV7-8
CASSPDRAGVTEAFF
>13|TRBJ2-1|TRBV20-1
CSARGTRVNEQFF
>13|TRBJ2-3|TRBV29-1
CSVELGSGDTQYF
>15|TRBJ1-5|TRBV12-3/TRBV12-4
CASSSKGGLNQPQHF
>14|TRBJ1-1|TRBV2
CASRQQVQNTEAFF
>14|TRBJ1-1|TRBV19
CASSSGPGITEAFF
>15|TRBJ2-1|TRBV5-1
CASSFSGTSHNEQFF
>13|TRBJ2-3|TRBV20-1
CSALIGSTDTQYF
>16|TRBJ2-1|TRBV7-9
CASTESTGKGRNEQFF
>16|TRBJ2-3|TRBV12-2
CASRSSFSLVADTQYF
>15|TRBJ2-5|TRBV6-5
CASSSSGGAFETQYF
>16|TRBJ2-2|TRBV5-6
CASSLVVGLTPGKLFF
>13|TRBJ2-7|TRBV12-3/TRBV12-4
CASSFRSTYEQYF
>11|TRBJ2-1|TRBV28
CASSFSHEQFF
>14|TRBJ1-5|TRBV6-6
CASSFTGYNQPQHF
>14|TRBJ2-3|TRBV30
CAWSAGTFGDTQYF
>16|TRBJ2-1|TRBV29-1
CSVEEGRASGGNEQFF
>16|TRBJ2-5|TRBV5-1
CASSLAGRLYQETQYF
>15|TRBJ2-2|TRBV20-1
CSAMSGSLNTGELFF
>11|TRBJ2-7|TRBV7-9
CASSTSYEQYF
>13|TRBJ1-5|TRBV20-1
CSAYDPSNQPQHF
>17|TRBJ1-1|TRBV7-2
CASSPPRQGAFNTEAFF
>14|TRBJ2-7|TRBV7-6
CASSFRQATYEQYF
>14|TRBJ2-3|TRBV11-3
CASSPDGGTDTQYF
>16|TRBJ2-6|TRBV20-1
CSAEKGRLSGANVLTF
>17|TRBJ1-4|TRBV5-5
CASSLDGTKTTNEKLFF
>15|TRBJ2-3|TRBV7-8
CASRDRELREDTQYF
>17|TRBJ2-6|TRBV4-3
CASSQEQGGSGANVLTF